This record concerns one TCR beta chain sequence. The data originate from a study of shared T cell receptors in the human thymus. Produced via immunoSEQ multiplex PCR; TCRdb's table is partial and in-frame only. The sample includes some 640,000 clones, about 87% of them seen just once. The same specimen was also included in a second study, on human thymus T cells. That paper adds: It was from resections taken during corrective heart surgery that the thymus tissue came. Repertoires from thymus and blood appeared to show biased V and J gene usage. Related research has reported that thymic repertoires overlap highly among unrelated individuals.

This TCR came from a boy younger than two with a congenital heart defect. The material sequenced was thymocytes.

DNA for the CDR3: TGTGCCAGCAGTTTCGTGGCTCGACAGGAAGAGTACGAGCAGTACTTC. Translated: CASSFVARQEEYEQYF. V gene TRBV28 combines with J gene TRBJ2-7; D perhaps matches TRBD1 (6 bases). Germline-derived CDR1 and CDR2 are MDHEN and SYDVKM. V was shortened by 3 bases and J by 4 bases, with 19 bases between the two germline ends. The CDR3 consists of 16 residues. The full variable domain, with the rest looked up from reference TRBV28 and TRBJ2-7, is DVKVTQSSRYLVKRTGEKVFLECVQDMDHENMFWYRQDPGLGLRLIYFSYDVKMKEKGDIPEGYSVSREKKERFSLILESASTNQTSMYLCASSFVARQEEYEQYFGPGTRLTVT.